The present T cell receptor beta chain was sequenced within a study of cytomegalovirus exposure and HLA in healthy donors. Study-wide points: Common viral pathogens (according to a later analysis) appeared linked to several of the most significant clusters.

This CDR3 spans 14 amino acids. Per the germline V gene, CDR1 is MNHEY and CDR2 is SVGAGI. The V end was cut by 2 bases, the J end by 8 bases, with 15 bases between. The PCR ran on 60 Vbeta and 13 Jbeta primers. Clones were sequenced by immunoSEQ multiplex PCR, and TCRdb holds only the in-frame ones, with some missing. The table shows approximately 170,000 clones, with roughly 79% occurring only once. Note on this clone: What it recognizes is unknown.

The sequence derives from a woman between 35 and 50 years old in good health and CMV-seronegative. The sequenced sample consisted of PBMCs. The V gene is TRBV6-5, the J gene TRBJ1-1, with D unclear. The chain's CDR3 is CASSYGEGPQEAFF. Written as DNA, the CDR3 is TGTGCCAGCAGTTACGGTGAGGGCCCCCAGGAAGCTTTCTTT.